The source of this TCR beta chain is a study of early T cells in non-severe SARS-CoV-2 infection. TCRdb passed the 5' RACE reads through MiXCR, listing each CDR3 protein once. The repertoire holds about 77,000 distinct CDR3 sequences, with about 12% as singletons. Trimming pared 4 bases from V and 7 bases from J, leaving 13 bases between. This CDR3 has 13 amino acids. Looked up from germline, CDR1 is SGHNT and CDR2 is YENEEA. The sequenced sample was whole blood, obtained at baseline. The rearrangement links TRBV11-3 to TRBJ1-1; tentatively, D is TRBD1 (5 bases). The clonotype comes from an adult who was a healthcare worker with PCR-confirmed SARS-CoV-2 infection or an uninfected control (not recorded which). The donor label of this sample is uncertain. The CDR3 bases are TGTGCCAGCAGCTGGTACGGGACCCATGAAGCTTTCTTT. Its translation: CASSWYGTHEAFF.